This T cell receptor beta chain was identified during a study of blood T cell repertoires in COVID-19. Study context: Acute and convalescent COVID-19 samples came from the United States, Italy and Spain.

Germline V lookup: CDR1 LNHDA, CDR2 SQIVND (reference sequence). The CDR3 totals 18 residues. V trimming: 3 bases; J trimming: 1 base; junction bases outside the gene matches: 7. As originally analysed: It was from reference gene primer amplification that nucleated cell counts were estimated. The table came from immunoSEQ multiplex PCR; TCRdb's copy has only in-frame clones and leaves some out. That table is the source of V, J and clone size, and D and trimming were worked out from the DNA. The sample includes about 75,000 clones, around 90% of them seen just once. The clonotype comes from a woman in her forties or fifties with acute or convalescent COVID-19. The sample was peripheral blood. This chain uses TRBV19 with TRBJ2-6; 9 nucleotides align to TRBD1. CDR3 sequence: CASSIIQGAVSGANVLTF. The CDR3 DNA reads TGTGCCAGTAGTATCATACAGGGGGCGGTTTCTGGGGCCAACGTCCTGACTTTC.